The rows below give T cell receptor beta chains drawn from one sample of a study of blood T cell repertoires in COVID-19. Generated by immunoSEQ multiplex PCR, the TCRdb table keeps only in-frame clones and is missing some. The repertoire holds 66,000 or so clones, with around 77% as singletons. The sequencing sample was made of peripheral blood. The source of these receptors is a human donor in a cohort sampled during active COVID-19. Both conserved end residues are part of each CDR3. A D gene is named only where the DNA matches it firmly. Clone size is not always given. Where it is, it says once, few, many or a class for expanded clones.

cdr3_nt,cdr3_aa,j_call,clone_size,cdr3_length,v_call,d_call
TGTGCCAGCAGTTTTTTGGGGGGGCTAGCTAACACCGGGGAGCTGTTTTTT,CASSFLGGLANTGELFF,TRBJ2-2,NA,17,TRBV11-2,NA
TGTGCCAGCAGCTTGACAGGGTTCGGCTACGAGCAGTACTTC,CASSLTGFGYEQYF,TRBJ2-7,few,14,TRBV7-2,TRBD1
TGTGCCAGCAGTGACCGGACTAGCGGAGTCACAGATACGCAGTATTTT,CASSDRTSGVTDTQYF,TRBJ2-3,NA,16,TRBV6-1,TRBD2
TGTGCCAGCAGCACTGACAGGGGGCCGCAGACCCAGTACTTC,CASSTDRGPQTQYF,TRBJ2-5,once,14,TRBV6-2/TRBV6-3,TRBD1
TGTGCCAGCTCACCGGCCAGAAGATCTGGCTACACCTTC,CASSPARRSGYTF,TRBJ1-2,NA,13,TRBV18,NA
TGCGCCAGCAGCCTTACGACAGGGGAAACCTATAATTCACCCCTCCACTTT,CASSLTTGETYNSPLHF,TRBJ1-6,few,17,TRBV4-3,TRBD1
TGCGCCAGCAGCCAAGATCGCGGGGGGGGACTACATTCACCCCTCCACTTT,CASSQDRGGGLHSPLHF,TRBJ1-6,NA,17,TRBV4-3,NA
TGTGCCAGTAGTATAGGGCAGGGTAACGAGCAGTACTTC,CASSIGQGNEQYF,TRBJ2-7,NA,13,TRBV19,NA
TGCGCCAGCAGCCAAGATCAAGGGACAGATTGGGCTTTCTTT,CASSQDQGTDWAFF,TRBJ1-1,NA,14,TRBV4-3,TRBD1
TGTGCCATCGGGACTAGCGGGGCCTCGGATACGCAGTATTTT,CAIGTSGASDTQYF,TRBJ2-3,NA,14,TRBV10-3,TRBD2
TGTGCCAGCAGCTTTGGCTCCGCCCGTTCTAACTATGGCTACACCTTC,CASSFGSARSNYGYTF,TRBJ1-2,few,16,TRBV5-6,NA
TGTGCCAGCAGCAAAAGCGGAGTAAGGACCGGGGAGCTGTTTTTT,CASSKSGVRTGELFF,TRBJ2-2,NA,15,TRBV27,NA
TGTGCCAGCAGCTTAGCGGGAGGCGCTGAAGCTTTCTTT,CASSLAGGAEAFF,TRBJ1-1,once,13,TRBV7-9,NA
TGTGCCAGCAGCCCTCCGCTCACAGGGGACAAAAACATTCAGTACTTC,CASSPPLTGDKNIQYF,TRBJ2-4,NA,16,TRBV3-1/TRBV3-2,TRBD1
TGTGCCAGCAGTGCCCGGGGAGAATACACAGATACGCAGTATTTT,CASSARGEYTDTQYF,TRBJ2-3,NA,15,TRBV6-2/TRBV6-3,NA
TGCAGTGCTGGACAGGGAAACACCATATATTTT,CSAGQGNTIYF,TRBJ1-3,NA,11,TRBV20-1,NA
TGTGCCAGCAGTTCTACAGGGGGGGCTTTCTTT,CASSSTGGAFF,TRBJ1-1,NA,11,TRBV12-3/TRBV12-4,TRBD1
TGTGCCACCACCCAGGGCTACACTGAAGCTTTCTTT,CATTQGYTEAFF,TRBJ1-1,NA,12,TRBV15,NA
TGTGCCAGCAGCCCCTCGGGACAGATCTCCTACGAGCAGTACTTC,CASSPSGQISYEQYF,TRBJ2-7,NA,15,TRBV28,TRBD1
TGTGCCGCCGCCCGAGACAGGGAACCACCCCTCCACTTT,CAAARDREPPLHF,TRBJ1-6,medium-sized,13,TRBV15,TRBD1
TGCGCCAGCAGCTTGGCTTCAGGGGACCAGCCCCAGCATTTT,CASSLASGDQPQHF,TRBJ1-5,few,14,TRBV5-1,NA
TGTGCCAGCTCACCCGGTCGGGAAACTGAAGCTTTCTTT,CASSPGRETEAFF,TRBJ1-1,NA,13,TRBV18,NA
TGTGCCAGCAGCTTGCGGGGCTACGAGCAGTACTTC,CASSLRGYEQYF,TRBJ2-7,NA,12,TRBV5-6,NA
TGTGCCAGCAGCCCCCGGACTAGCGGGACTGTAGTCCATGAGCAGTTCTTC,CASSPRTSGTVVHEQFF,TRBJ2-1,few,17,TRBV7-3,TRBD2
TGTGCCAGCAGCTTGCACCGGTCGGAGCGGCCCACCGGGGAGCTGTTTTTT,CASSLHRSERPTGELFF,TRBJ2-2,NA,17,TRBV5-5,NA
TGTGCCAGCAGCTTTCAGGGGGGACAAGAGACCCAGTACTTC,CASSFQGGQETQYF,TRBJ2-5,NA,14,TRBV7-2,NA
TGTGCCAGCAGCCTCGGACTAGCGGGACGCCAAAACTACGAGCAGTACTTC,CASSLGLAGRQNYEQYF,TRBJ2-7,NA,17,TRBV3-1/TRBV3-2,TRBD2
TGCGCCAGCAGCCTAGACACAGATACGCAGTATTTT,CASSLDTDTQYF,TRBJ2-3,NA,12,TRBV5-1,NA
TGTGCCAGCTCACGATCGACAGGGAACCAAGAGACCCAGTACTTC,CASSRSTGNQETQYF,TRBJ2-5,NA,15,TRBV18,TRBD1
TGTGCCAGCAGTGAGCGACAGGGATCGAGGGAGTATGGCTACACCTTC,CASSERQGSREYGYTF,TRBJ1-2,NA,16,TRBV25-1,TRBD1
TGTGCCACCAGTGGAGCGGGGCGGGCTGGGGCCAACGTCCTGACTTTC,CATSGAGRAGANVLTF,TRBJ2-6,NA,16,TRBV24-1,TRBD2
TGTGCCAGCAGCTTGGGCCGGGGATCATTGGATGGCTACACCTTC,CASSLGRGSLDGYTF,TRBJ1-2,NA,15,TRBV5-6,NA
TGTGCCAGCAGCTCCCTCGGAGGTCCCTACGAGCAGTACTTC,CASSSLGGPYEQYF,TRBJ2-7,NA,14,TRBV7-3,NA
TGTGCCAGCAGCTTGGTCCGTCCTAGCGGGGCTGGGGCCAACGTCCTGACTTTC,CASSLVRPSGAGANVLTF,TRBJ2-6,NA,18,TRBV7-9,TRBD2
TGTGCCAGCAGCCATATAGCGGGAGGCGCCTACGAGCAGTACTTC,CASSHIAGGAYEQYF,TRBJ2-7,NA,15,TRBV6-5,TRBD2
TGTGCCAGCAGTTACTCGACGGGCGGGAGGAGGGACGAGCAGTACTTC,CASSYSTGGRRDEQYF,TRBJ2-7,NA,16,TRBV6-2/TRBV6-3,TRBD2
TGTGCCAGCAGCTTAGCCGGGACAGGGCAGTTCTTC,CASSLAGTGQFF,TRBJ2-1,NA,12,TRBV5-4,TRBD1
TGTGCCAGCAGCCCCCTTCAAGGGGGCCCGCGCACAGATACGCAGTATTTT,CASSPLQGGPRTDTQYF,TRBJ2-3,NA,17,TRBV7-2,TRBD1
TGTGCCACCAGCAGCCCTGGGACTAGCGGCGCAGATACGCAGTATTTT,CATSSPGTSGADTQYF,TRBJ2-3,NA,16,TRBV15,TRBD2
TGTGCCACCAGTGATCAGCGGGAGGATCAAGAGACCCAGTACTTC,CATSDQREDQETQYF,TRBJ2-5,NA,15,TRBV24-1,TRBD2
TGTGCCAGCAGCTTGGCGGGACAGAAATACAATGAGCAGTTCTTC,CASSLAGQKYNEQFF,TRBJ2-1,NA,15,TRBV5-4,TRBD1
TGTGCCAGCAGCCTAGCCGGGACTTCAGGCTCCTACGAGCAGTACTTC,CASSLAGTSGSYEQYF,TRBJ2-7,NA,16,TRBV7-2,NA
TGTGCCAGTAGTATAGATCCCTCAGCGGGAGGCACAGATACGCAGTATTTT,CASSIDPSAGGTDTQYF,TRBJ2-3,few,17,TRBV19,TRBD2
TGCGCCAGCAGCCCCCCCGGGGAGACCCAGTACTTC,CASSPPGETQYF,TRBJ2-5,NA,12,TRBV5-1,NA
TGTGCCACCAGCAGAGATCTCGGGTCCCTTAATGAAAAACTGTTTTTT,CATSRDLGSLNEKLFF,TRBJ1-4,once,16,TRBV15,NA
TGTGCCAGCAGCCAAAAACAGGCTTCTGGAAACACCATATATTTT,CASSQKQASGNTIYF,TRBJ1-3,few,15,TRBV3-1/TRBV3-2,NA
TGTGCCAGCAGCTCCACTCATACCCCGGGTGGAACTGAAGCTTTCTTT,CASSSTHTPGGTEAFF,TRBJ1-1,few,16,TRBV7-3,NA
TGTGCCAGCAGTGGGGGGTCCGGGACAAAAGGGGAGACCCAGTACTTC,CASSGGSGTKGETQYF,TRBJ2-5,NA,16,TRBV2,NA
TGTGCCAGCAGTTATAATAGCGGTCTACCGTACGAGCAGTACTTC,CASSYNSGLPYEQYF,TRBJ2-7,NA,15,TRBV6-2/TRBV6-3,NA
TGTGCCAGCAGCATCGTAGCGGGACCTTACGAGCAGTACTTC,CASSIVAGPYEQYF,TRBJ2-7,NA,14,TRBV11-2,TRBD2
TGTGCCTGGAGGCAGGGGGCTTTCTACGAGCAGTACTTC,CAWRQGAFYEQYF,TRBJ2-7,few,13,TRBV30,TRBD1
TGTGCCAGCAGCTTAGCCGGGACACGTGGCTACACCTTC,CASSLAGTRGYTF,TRBJ1-2,NA,13,TRBV7-2,NA
TGTGCTAGCGCGGGGCTCAATGAAAAACTGTTTTTT,CASAGLNEKLFF,TRBJ1-4,NA,12,TRBV12-3/TRBV12-4,NA
TGTGCCAGCAGCTCCCCCGCCGACAGGAGTAATGAAAAACTGTTTTTT,CASSSPADRSNEKLFF,TRBJ1-4,NA,16,TRBV13,NA
TGTGCCAGCAGTTACGGCTCCAATGCCTACGAGCAGTACTTC,CASSYGSNAYEQYF,TRBJ2-7,NA,14,TRBV6-5,NA
TGTGCCAGCAGTAAGGACAGAGGAGGTCCACTAAACATTCAGTACTTC,CASSKDRGGPLNIQYF,TRBJ2-4,NA,16,TRBV6-2/TRBV6-3,NA
TGTGCCAGCAGCCCTCGCGGGACAGGGAACTATGGCTACACCTTC,CASSPRGTGNYGYTF,TRBJ1-2,NA,15,TRBV5-6,TRBD1
TGCGCCAGCAGCCGACGGACCCTAGGGGGAACCGGGGAGCTGTTTTTT,CASSRRTLGGTGELFF,TRBJ2-2,few,16,TRBV4-3,NA
TGTGCCAGCAGCCCAGGCCTTGTGACTAGCGGGGGCTACGAGCAGTACTTC,CASSPGLVTSGGYEQYF,TRBJ2-7,many,17,TRBV11-2,TRBD2